A selection of T cell receptor beta chains follows, all from one sample in a study of memory CD4+ T cells and cytomegalovirus serostatus. TCRdb's copy holds only in-frame clones and misses some; the assay was immunoSEQ multiplex PCR. The sample shows tens of thousands of clones, about 80% of them seen only once. Sequencing input: memory CD4+ T cells from blood. Receptor source: an adult in good health and CMV-seronegative. The CDR3 runs from the conserved cysteine through the conserved F or W. The D gene is left open where the match is weak. Clone size is stated in some rows and not others, as once, few, many or a class when expanded.

v_call,d_call,j_call,clone_size,cdr3_aa,cdr3_nt
TRBV28,-,TRBJ1-1,-,CASRHGTTAEAFF,TGTGCCAGCAGGCATGGGACAACCGCTGAAGCTTTCTTT
TRBV6-5,-,TRBJ1-6,-,CASKIQGYNSPLHF,TGTGCCAGCAAGATCCAGGGGTATAATTCACCCCTCCACTTT
TRBV4-2,-,TRBJ2-1,few,CASSQDALSSYNEQFF,TGTGCCAGCAGCCAAGACGCCCTGAGCTCCTACAATGAGCAGTTCTTC
TRBV7-8,-,TRBJ1-1,once,CASSLYTNTEAFF,TGTGCCAGCAGCTTATACACGAACACTGAAGCTTTCTTT
TRBV7-8,-,TRBJ1-4,-,CASSPIRTRTNEKLFF,TGTGCCAGCAGCCCCATCCGGACGCGGACTAATGAAAAACTGTTTTTT
TRBV2,-,TRBJ1-1,few,CASRGNPGSEAFF,TGTGCCAGCAGAGGAAATCCGGGCTCTGAAGCTTTCTTT
TRBV7-9,-,TRBJ2-4,-,CASSPTPVGAKNIQYF,TGTGCCAGCAGCCCGACTCCGGTTGGGGCCAAAAACATTCAGTACTTC
TRBV6-1,TRBD1,TRBJ2-7,-,CASSSGQGPHEQYF,TGTGCCAGCAGTTCCGGACAGGGGCCTCACGAGCAGTACTTC
TRBV5-8,TRBD1,TRBJ2-3,-,CASSRLPGQPPDTQYF,TGTGCCAGCAGCCGACTACCGGGACAGCCCCCAGATACGCAGTATTTT
TRBV9,-,TRBJ2-1,-,CASSSAGYYNEQFF,TGTGCCAGCTCCTCTGCAGGGTACTACAATGAGCAGTTCTTC
TRBV11-2,-,TRBJ1-2,-,CASSSGGEGAGYTF,TGTGCCAGCAGCTCGGGAGGGGAAGGGGCCGGCTACACCTTC
TRBV19,-,TRBJ2-1,-,CASSITGQSSEQFF,TGTGCCAGTAGTATTACGGGGCAAAGTTCTGAGCAGTTCTTC
TRBV29-1,TRBD2,TRBJ2-1,-,CSVAGTSGGSSYNEQFF,TGCAGCGTTGCCGGGACTAGCGGGGGTAGCTCCTACAATGAGCAGTTCTTC
TRBV5-1,TRBD1,TRBJ1-5,-,CASSLRTGVNQPQHF,TGCGCCAGCAGCTTGAGGACAGGGGTAAATCAGCCCCAGCATTTT
TRBV4-2,TRBD2,TRBJ2-1,few,CASSQDLAGGYEQFF,TGTGCCAGCAGCCAAGATTTAGCGGGGGGCTATGAGCAGTTCTTC
TRBV11-2,-,TRBJ1-6,-,CASSFESTVNSPLHF,TGTGCCAGCAGCTTTGAATCGACCGTTAATTCACCCCTCCACTTT
TRBV27,TRBD1,TRBJ1-1,-,CASSLAGGVWNTEAFF,TGTGCCAGCAGTTTGGCAGGGGGCGTATGGAACACTGAAGCTTTCTTT
TRBV5-1,-,TRBJ2-3,-,CASRPLGALDTQYF,TGCGCCAGCAGACCTCTGGGGGCTCTGGATACGCAGTATTTT
TRBV6-6,-,TRBJ1-1,-,CASSYGQVQYTEAFF,TGTGCCAGCAGTTACGGCCAGGTTCAGTACACTGAAGCTTTCTTT
TRBV9,TRBD2,TRBJ2-5,-,CASSVGGLAGGPVGTQYF,TGTGCCAGCAGCGTAGGTGGACTAGCGGGGGGGCCCGTTGGGACCCAGTACTTC
TRBV9,TRBD1,TRBJ2-2,-,CASSWTGETGELFF,TGTGCCAGCAGCTGGACAGGGGAGACCGGGGAGCTGTTTTTT
TRBV5-1,TRBD2,TRBJ2-1,-,CASSLGTSGGYNEQFF,TGCGCCAGCAGCTTGGGTACTAGCGGGGGGTACAATGAGCAGTTCTTC
TRBV28,TRBD1,TRBJ2-1,-,CASSRPHGQGRNEQFF,TGTGCCAGCAGTCGACCCCACGGACAGGGACGGAATGAGCAGTTCTTC
TRBV29-1,TRBD2,TRBJ2-1,few,CSVVPGLATYNEQFF,TGCAGCGTTGTCCCCGGACTAGCAACCTACAATGAGCAGTTCTTC
TRBV9,TRBD1,TRBJ2-5,-,CASSVLGDSQETQYF,TGTGCCAGCAGCGTACTTGGGGACAGCCAAGAGACCCAGTACTTC
TRBV7-8,-,TRBJ1-4,-,CASSLRTVATNEKLFF,TGTGCCAGCAGCCTCAGGACAGTCGCAACTAATGAAAAACTGTTTTTT
TRBV7-6,TRBD1,TRBJ1-1,-,CASSLFDRGRITEAFF,TGTGCCAGCAGCTTATTCGACAGGGGGCGCATCACTGAAGCTTTCTTT
TRBV7-8,TRBD2,TRBJ2-1,-,CASRRGSGGLTYNEQFF,TGTGCCAGCAGACGTGGTAGCGGGGGGCTAACCTACAATGAGCAGTTCTTC
TRBV28,-,TRBJ1-1,once,CASRKARGNTEAFF,TGTGCCAGCAGGAAAGCCAGGGGGAACACTGAAGCTTTCTTT
TRBV30,TRBD1,TRBJ2-2,-,CAWRTGRNTGELFF,TGTGCCTGGAGGACAGGGAGAAACACCGGGGAGCTGTTTTTT
TRBV2,TRBD1,TRBJ1-1,-,CASTKSTGRGTEAFF,TGTGCCAGCACTAAATCGACAGGGAGAGGGACTGAAGCTTTCTTT
TRBV7-9,-,TRBJ1-5,-,CASSLAGLDQPQHF,TGTGCCAGCAGCTTAGCGGGACTGGATCAGCCCCAGCATTTT
TRBV4-2,TRBD1,TRBJ1-4,once,CASSQGQGGSTNEKLFF,TGTGCCAGCAGCCAAGGACAGGGCGGATCGACTAATGAAAAACTGTTTTTT
TRBV15,-,TRBJ1-2,-,CATSSVGAPLGGYTF,TGTGCCACCAGCAGCGTCGGGGCCCCTTTGGGAGGCTACACCTTC
TRBV6-5,-,TRBJ1-5,-,CASSYSGLTGQPQHF,TGTGCCAGCAGTTACTCAGGATTAACAGGGCAGCCCCAGCATTTT
TRBV2,-,TRBJ1-5,-,CASSKGAANQPQHF,TGTGCCAGCAGCAAAGGGGCCGCCAATCAGCCCCAGCATTTT
TRBV11-3,-,TRBJ1-4,few,CASSTSGTANEKLFF,TGTGCCAGCAGCACTTCCGGGACTGCGAATGAAAAACTGTTTTTT
TRBV7-6,-,TRBJ2-3,once,CASSLGPITSTDTQYF,TGTGCCAGCAGCTTAGGCCCCATAACTAGCACAGATACGCAGTATTTT
TRBV7-9,TRBD2,TRBJ2-3,-,CASSPATSGVKSYTQYF,TGTGCCAGCAGCCCCGCCACTAGCGGGGTAAAATCATACACGCAGTATTTT
TRBV28,-,TRBJ1-6,-,CASRVASSPLHF,TGTGCCAGCAGAGTGGCGAGTTCACCCCTCCACTTT
TRBV2,-,TRBJ1-5,-,CASSEGRQAGGPQHF,TGTGCCAGCAGTGAAGGAAGGCAGGCAGGTGGGCCCCAGCATTTT
TRBV27,TRBD2,TRBJ2-7,-,CASSAPLGLGNREQYF,TGTGCCAGCAGCGCCCCTTTGGGACTAGGAAATAGGGAGCAGTACTTC
TRBV6-5,TRBD1,TRBJ1-3,-,CASSTTGGNTIYF,TGTGCCAGCAGTACGACAGGGGGAAACACCATATATTTT
TRBV9,TRBD2,TRBJ2-5,-,CASSVGGSGGRGETQYF,TGTGCCAGCAGCGTAGGTGGTAGCGGGGGCCGGGGGGAGACCCAGTACTTC
TRBV7-3,-,TRBJ2-1,-,CASSQNREHEQFF,TGTGCCAGCAGCCAAAACAGGGAGCATGAGCAGTTCTTC
TRBV27,-,TRBJ2-2,-,CASRLYRGAGELFF,TGTGCCAGCAGGCTATATAGGGGAGCCGGGGAGCTGTTTTTT
TRBV6-5,TRBD1,TRBJ1-2,-,CASRNRDRGRGYTF,TGTGCCAGCAGAAACCGGGACAGGGGGCGAGGCTACACCTTC
TRBV7-9,-,TRBJ1-2,-,CASSSRGPGATRDYGYTF,TGTGCCAGCAGCTCTAGGGGACCGGGGGCTACGCGGGACTATGGCTACACCTTC
TRBV15,TRBD1,TRBJ1-1,-,CATQMGQGREAFF,TGTGCCACCCAAATGGGACAGGGGAGGGAAGCTTTCTTT
TRBV6-5,TRBD1,TRBJ2-7,-,CASSYSGTAYEQYF,TGTGCCAGCAGTTACTCAGGGACAGCCTACGAGCAGTACTTC
TRBV30,-,TRBJ2-2,-,CAWRGHRVATGELFF,TGTGCCTGGAGAGGTCACAGGGTAGCCACCGGGGAGCTGTTTTTT
TRBV5-6,TRBD1,TRBJ2-7,-,CASAATGLSSYEQYF,TGTGCCAGCGCCGCGACAGGGCTAAGCTCCTACGAGCAGTACTTC
TRBV10-3,-,TRBJ2-1,-,CAIRGDGGRPKTYNEQFF,TGTGCCATCAGGGGGGATGGGGGACGACCGAAAACCTACAATGAGCAGTTCTTC
TRBV2,TRBD1,TRBJ1-2,-,CAFHGDRGRYYGYTF,TGTGCCTTTCACGGGGACAGGGGGCGGTACTATGGCTACACCTTC
TRBV12-5,TRBD1,TRBJ2-1,-,CASGPGQGWYNEQFF,TGTGCTAGTGGTCCGGGACAGGGTTGGTACAATGAGCAGTTCTTC
TRBV7-8,TRBD1,TRBJ1-4,-,CASSSMDRGLEKLFF,TGTGCCAGCAGCTCCATGGACAGGGGGCTTGAAAAACTGTTTTTT
TRBV19,TRBD1,TRBJ1-1,-,CASSAQTGDLAFF,TGTGCCAGTAGTGCCCAGACAGGGGATCTTGCTTTCTTT
TRBV6-1,TRBD1,TRBJ1-1,-,CASTEWTGGTEAFF,TGTGCCAGCACCGAATGGACAGGGGGCACTGAAGCTTTCTTT
TRBV11-2,-,TRBJ1-2,-,CASSPSWDPNYGYTF,TGTGCCAGCAGCCCTAGTTGGGACCCCAACTATGGCTACACCTTC
TRBV11-2,-,TRBJ1-1,-,CASSLGAGSHAFF,TGTGCCAGCAGCTTAGGTGCAGGGTCCCATGCTTTCTTT